Below are 27 T cell receptor beta chains sequenced from a single sample in a study of technical replicates of blood from a few donors. Method: immunoSEQ multiplex PCR; TCRdb's copy keeps in-frame clones and lacks some. The sample has tens of thousands of clones, roughly 89% seen once. The specimen was T cells isolated from PBMCs. The receptor source for this set is a human donor in good health.

The rearrangement joins TRBV10-3 to TRBJ2-2, with 7 bases fitting TRBD2. Germline V gene lookup returns CDR1 ENHRY and CDR2 SYGVKD. The V segment lost 3 bases and the J segment 3 bases; nucleotides outside the gene matches: 1. This CDR3 contains 14 residues. CDR3 region: CAISDAGDTGELFF. The CDR3 DNA reads as TGTGCCATCAGTGACGCGGGAGACACCGGGGAGCTGTTTTTT.

The gene calls are TRBV5-1 and TRBJ1-2, with 10 nucleotides matching TRBD1. Germline loops: CDR1 SGHRS, CDR2 YFSETQ. CDR3 size: 16 residues. V shed 0 bases and J 7 bases; nucleotides not matched to a gene: 9. The CDR3 spells CASSLAEGQGMGGYTF. The CDR3 DNA follows: TGCGCCAGCAGCTTGGCCGAGGGACAGGGGATGGGTGGCTACACCTTC.

V is TRBV14 and J is TRBJ2-7; the match to TRBD2 covers 10 bases. Germline trimming cut 4 bases from V and 2 bases from J; bases unmatched to any gene: 11. The germline V gene has CDR1 SGHDN and CDR2 FVKESK. The length of the CDR3 is 17 residues. The DNA of the CDR3 is TGTGCCAGCAGCCTTAGGACTAGCGGAAAAGGAGCCTACGAGCAGTACTTC. Amino acids: CASSLRTSGKGAYEQYF. Based on the CDR3 plus reference TRBV14 and TRBJ2-7, the full variable domain is EAGVTQFPSHSVIEKGQTVTLRCDPISGHDNLYWYRRVMGKEIKFLLHFVKESKQDESGMPNNRFLAERTGGTYSTLKVQPAELEDSGVYFCASSLRTSGKGAYEQYFGPGTRLTVT.

This clone was seen once. The rearrangement uses TRBV7-9 and TRBJ2-5; D is uncertain. CDR3 length equals 12 residues. Trimming left V 8 bases short and J 5 bases short, with 12 bases between. Germline CDR1 reads SEHNR; CDR2 reads FQNEAQ (reference sequence). The CDR3 region has the DNA TGTGCCAGCTTTACCCTCGGGGAGACCCAGTACTTC. Protein: CASFTLGETQYF.

The V and J genes are TRBV9 and TRBJ2-1; tentatively, D is TRBD2 (6 bases). Germline-derived CDR1 and CDR2 are SGDLS and YYNGEE. V lost 0 bases and J lost 5, with 12 bases in between. The CDR3 loop spans 15 amino acids. Written as DNA, the CDR3 is TGTGCCAGCAGCGTAGTAGGAAGCGGGCACAATGAGCAGTTCTTC. Translating gives CASSVVGSGHNEQFF.

This chain uses TRBV9 with TRBJ2-7, with D perhaps TRBD2 (6 bases). Germline loops: CDR1 SGDLS, CDR2 YYNGEE. V was clipped by 3 bases and J by 5 bases, with 27 bases between them. The CDR3 sequence is 18 residues long. CDR3: CASSGGGPRDGPSDEQYF. Written as DNA, the CDR3 is TGTGCCAGCAGCGGGGGCGGTCCGCGGGACGGGCCCTCGGACGAGCAGTACTTC.

The V call is TRBV4-2, the J call TRBJ2-7; TRBD2 might be the D (7 bases). Germline CDR1 and CDR2: LGHNA and YNFKEQ. Trimming removed 2 bases at V and 2 bases at J, with 16 bases between. This CDR3 is built from 16 residues. The CDR3 DNA is TGTGCCAGCAGCCAAAGGCCAGCGGGACAAACCTACGAGCAGTACTTC. This gives the protein CASSQRPAGQTYEQYF.

The chain couples TRBV7-2 to TRBJ2-7; a possible D gene is TRBD2 (6 bases). Germline CDR1 reads SGHTA; CDR2 reads FQGNSA. This CDR3 comprises 14 residues. V shed 0 bases and J shed 0 bases, with 6 bases lying between them. The CDR3 spells CASSLASGSYEQYF. Here the CDR3 DNA reads TGTGCCAGCAGCTTAGCTAGCGGCTCCTACGAGCAGTACTTC.

This chain joins TRBV2 and TRBJ2-1, with 13 bases that match TRBD2. Germline V gives CDR1 SNHLY, CDR2 FYNNEI. The CDR3 length is 16 residues. The junction had 9 bases not matched to a gene; V was cut back by 5 bases and J by 8 bases. The CDR3 reads CASSRSGLAGAYEQFF. The CDR3 DNA reads TGTGCCAGCAGTAGAAGTGGACTAGCGGGAGCATATGAGCAGTTCTTC.

The gene calls are TRBV30 and TRBJ1-5, with D perhaps TRBD1 (5 bases). Germline V gene data show CDR1 as GTSNPN and CDR2 as SVGIG (reference sequence). V lost 0 bases and J lost 7, with 13 bases in between. The CDR3 is made up of 14 amino acids. The CDR3 loop reads CAWSVLGGDQPQHF. The CDR3 bases are TGTGCCTGGAGTGTTCTTGGAGGGGACCAGCCCCAGCATTTT.

The CDR3 DNA reads as TGTGCCAGCTCACCGCAGGACAGGGCGGAAGCTTTCTTT. This encodes CASSPQDRAEAFF. The chain is built from TRBV18 and TRBJ1-1; 8 positions match TRBD1. The CDR3 is 13 residues long. Germline CDR1 KGHSH, CDR2 LQKENI. The trim removed 3 bases at V and 8 bases at J, leaving 5 bases unmatched. The whole variable domain, remainder taken from reference TRBV18 and TRBJ1-1, is NAGVMQNPRHLVRRRGQEARLRCSPMKGHSHVYWYRQLPEEGLKFMVYLQKENIIDESGMPKERFSAEFPKEGPSILRIQQVVRGDSAAYFCASSPQDRAEAFFGQGTRLTVV.

This clone showed up just once. This rearrangement joins TRBV10-3 to TRBJ1-4; possible D gene TRBD1, 6 bases. The germline CDR1 and CDR2 sequences are ENHRY and SYGVKD. The CDR3 contains 16 residues. V dropped 0 bases and J dropped 11 bases, with 19 bases sitting between them. The CDR3 here is CAISESETGSLEKLFF. CDR3 nucleotide sequence: TGTGCCATCAGTGAGTCGGAAACAGGGAGCTTGGAGAAACTGTTTTTT.

The V gene is TRBV6-5, the J gene TRBJ1-5; 8 nucleotides line up with TRBD1. The V and J ends lost 4 bases and 6 bases, in that order; junction bases with no gene match: 8. Per the germline V gene, CDR1 is MNHEY and CDR2 is SVGAGI. The CDR3 sequence is 15 residues long. CDR3 nucleotides: TGTGCCAGCAGTTTAGGGCAGGGGGCGGCTCAGCCCCAGCATTTT. Encoded protein: CASSLGQGAAQPQHF.

The V call is TRBV25-1, the J call TRBJ2-3; TRBD2 matches at 9 bases. CDR1 is MGHDK, CDR2 SYGVNS, per germline. The J segment lost 3 bases and the V segment lost 4 bases, leaving 5 bases of the junction unmatched. The CDR3 totals 15 residues. CDR3 in amino acids: CASSGLSGRTDTQYF. The DNA for the CDR3 is TGTGCCAGCAGTGGTCTGAGCGGGAGGACAGATACGCAGTATTTT.

The gene calls are TRBV6-4 and TRBJ2-1; D is uncertain. Deletions cut 2 bases from V and 10 bases from J, with 12 bases between. The length of the CDR3 is 13 residues. In germline, CDR1 is MRHNA, CDR2 SNTAGT. DNA of the CDR3: TGTGCCAGCAGTGACCCCACGTCGCGAGAGCAGTTCTTC. It encodes CASSDPTSREQFF.

The chain employs TRBV14 and TRBJ1-1, with D possibly TRBD1 on 6 matching bases. This CDR3 is built from 12 residues. Germline V gene data show CDR1 as SGHDN and CDR2 as FVKESK. V was trimmed by 4 bases and J by 11 bases, leaving 14 bases between them. The CDR3 DNA follows: TGTGCCAGCAGCCCAGACCCAGGGGTCGCTTTCTTT. Protein: CASSPDPGVAFF. The variable domain in full, completed from reference TRBV14 and TRBJ1-1, reads EAGVTQFPSHSVIEKGQTVTLRCDPISGHDNLYWYRRVMGKEIKFLLHFVKESKQDESGMPNNRFLAERTGGTYSTLKVQPAELEDSGVYFCASSPDPGVAFFGQGTRLTVV.

CDR3 amino acids: CSVVGERENPYEQYF. Written as DNA, the CDR3 is TGCAGCGTTGTAGGCGAGCGGGAGAACCCCTACGAGCAGTACTTC. The chain recombines TRBV29-1 with TRBJ2-7; 8 bases are a match to TRBD2. Germline CDR1 reads SQVTM; CDR2 reads ANQGSEA. V dropped 4 bases and J dropped 2; count of bases not matched to a gene: 10. The CDR3 loop spans 15 amino acids.

This rearrangement joins TRBV5-5 to TRBJ2-2, with 7 bases identical to TRBD1. V lost 4 bases, J lost 1 base, and 7 bases stayed unmatched. The CDR3 is 16 amino acids. Germline-derived CDR1 and CDR2 are SGHKS and YYEKEE (reference sequence). CDR3 coding DNA: TGTGCCAGCAGCCGCCCCCGGACAGGGAACACCGGGGAGCTGTTTTTT. This gives the protein CASSRPRTGNTGELFF. Full variable domain (remainder filled in from reference TRBV5-5 and TRBJ2-2): DAGVTQSPTHLIKTRGQQVTLRCSPISGHKSVSWYQQVLGQGPQFIFQYYEKEERGRGNFPDRFSARQFPNYSSELNVNALLLGDSALYLCASSRPRTGNTGELFFGEGSRLTVL.

CDR3 in amino acids: CASSTGVEQPQHF. The CDR3 nucleotides are TGTGCCAGCAGCACAGGGGTAGAACAGCCCCAGCATTTT. This chain joins TRBV5-4 and TRBJ1-5, with 7 nucleotides matching TRBD1. The V gene end was trimmed by 4 bases and the J gene end by 7 bases; junction bases not matched to a gene: 5. The CDR3 contains 13 residues. Germline V CDR1 and CDR2: SGHNT, YYREEE (reference sequence).

The chain joins TRBV7-2 to TRBJ1-2; possible D gene TRBD1, 5 bases. V was trimmed by 1 base and J by 8 bases, leaving 17 bases between them. The CDR3 extends over 15 amino acids. Germline CDR1 SGHTA, CDR2 FQGNSA. This chain's CDR3 is CASSLEGILKRGYTF. In DNA, the CDR3 is TGTGCCAGCAGCTTAGAGGGGATACTCAAACGAGGCTACACCTTC.

The V call is TRBV5-1, the J call TRBJ1-2, with D maybe TRBD1 (6 bases). CDR3 length: 16 residues. Trimming left V 4 bases short and J 4 bases short, with 20 bases between. Per germline, CDR1 SGHRS and CDR2 YFSETQ. The DNA of the CDR3 is TGCGCCAGCAGCCTTACACGGACAGTGCCCCTCTATGGCTACACCTTC. Translated: CASSLTRTVPLYGYTF.

This clone was detected once. V gene TRBV6-5 combines with J gene TRBJ1-5; D gene unclear. Trimming left V 5 bases short and J 7 bases short, with 15 bases between. Germline CDR1 reads MNHEY; CDR2 reads SVGAGI. The CDR3 spans 14 residues. The CDR3 DNA reads as TGTGCCAGCAGTCAATCGGGGAGAGGACAGCCCCAGCATTTT. Translation: CASSQSGRGQPQHF.

The J gene is TRBJ1-5, the V gene TRBV6-1; a possible D gene is TRBD1 (5 bases). Germline V gene data show CDR1 as MNHNS and CDR2 as SASEGT. The V gene lost 2 bases and the J gene lost 4 bases, with 9 bases spanning the gap. The CDR3 totals 14 residues. The CDR3 DNA is TGTGCCAGCAGTGAATCGGGGGGAAATCAGCCCCAGCATTTT. This translates into CASSESGGNQPQHF.

The gene calls are TRBV5-4 and TRBJ2-7; 12 nucleotides agree with TRBD2. Germline V lookup: CDR1 SGHNT, CDR2 YYREEE (reference sequence). Trimming took 3 bases from V and 4 from J; bases not matched to a gene: 8. The CDR3 consists of 16 residues. DNA of the CDR3: TGTGCCAGCAGCTCAGCCTGGACTAGCGGGATTTACGAGCAGTACTTC. Translated, it gives CASSSAWTSGIYEQYF.

This clone was counted a single time. The genes are TRBV19 and TRBJ1-5; 7 nucleotides line up with TRBD1. Germline lookup yields CDR1 LNHDA and CDR2 SQIVND (reference sequence). J gave up 2 bases and V 6 bases, and 13 bases lay outside the gene matches. The CDR3 totals 17 residues. CDR3 amino acids: CASRGDSTSVGNQPQHF. The CDR3 DNA reads as TGTGCCAGTAGAGGGGACAGCACTTCCGTTGGCAATCAGCCCCAGCATTTT.

The chain couples TRBV20-1 to TRBJ1-2; D is unresolved. Germline CDR1 reads DFQATT; CDR2 reads SNEGSKA (reference sequence). Deletions cut 7 bases from V and 3 bases from J, with 6 bases between. The CDR3 loop spans 10 amino acids. CDR3 DNA: TGCAGTGTGGAGGACTATGGCTACACCTTC. The encoded protein is CSVEDYGYTF.

The gene calls are TRBV9 and TRBJ2-1; 8 positions match TRBD2. The length of the CDR3 is 19 residues. The germline V gene has CDR1 SGDLS and CDR2 YYNGEE. V shed 4 bases and J 9 bases; nucleotides not matched to a gene: 24. CDR3 DNA sequence: TGTGCCAGCAGCCTCCTCAACCCGACTCGAGCGGGAGATATAGGTGAGCAGTTCTTC. Protein product: CASSLLNPTRAGDIGEQFF.